The entry below gives a single T cell receptor beta chain sequence along with its context. An end of the junction does not agree with germline; a read error may underlie this. Clones were read by immunoSEQ multiplex PCR, and TCRdb kept only the in-frame ones, dropping some. The table includes about 80,000 clones, about four fifths detected once. This CDR3 has 15 residues. Germline V gives CDR1 MNHEY, CDR2 SVGAGI. The record originates from a study of blood T cell repertoires in COVID-19. Sequenced: peripheral blood. V is TRBV6-5 and J is TRBJ1-2, with D perhaps TRBD1 (6 bases). The sequence derives from an elderly man with acute or convalescent COVID-19. CDR3 sequence (DNA): TGTGCCAGCAGTGACTCGGCACAGGGATTCGGTGGCTACACCTTC. Protein sequence: CASSDSAQGFGGYTF.